A selection of T cell receptor beta chains follows, all from one sample in a study of T cells in Graves' hyperthyroidism and ophthalmopathy. TCRdb fed the multiplex PCR reads into MiXCR, producing one record per CDR3 protein. The sample holds more than 300,000 distinct CDR3 sequences, 11% to 15% seen once. Sequencing input: blood. These receptors came from a woman aged 60-70 years with Graves' hyperthyroidism. Both conserved end residues are trimmed from each CDR3. Only part of the rows carry a size: once, few, many, or a class if the clone is expanded.

>many|12|TRBJ2-7|TRBV28
ASSTGQLIYEQY
>few|9|TRBJ2-1|TRBV29-1
SVGGGNEQF
>many|12|TRBJ2-7|TRBV30
AWQWDSLSGEQY
>many|12|TRBJ2-6|TRBV2
ASRRDSGANVLT
>few|10|TRBJ2-1|TRBV3-1
ASSRLNNEQS
>.|12|TRBJ2-2|TRBV13
ASGGQFNTGELF
>.|16|TRBJ2-2|TRBV19
ASSLLQQGTWNTGELF
>many|15|TRBJ2-1|TRBV4-2
ASSQDQTSGRGDEQF
>once|12|TRBJ2-4|TRBV20-1
SARDPSAKNIQY
>.|12|TRBJ2-6|TRBV7-2
ASSNLSGANVLT
>.|10|TRBJ1-3|TRBV20-1
SAPGQGNTIY
>.|13|TRBJ2-1|TRBV5-1
ASSLEHKSYNEQF
>few|12|TRBJ2-3|TRBV7-3
ASSTQTTTDTQY
>few|13|TRBJ2-7|TRBV6-6
ASSYAEDLGYEQY
>few|11|TRBJ1-2|TRBV28
ASRTPGGRGYT
>many|14|TRBJ2-7|TRBV28
ASRLGTGVVGYEQY
>.|14|TRBJ2-2|TRBV6-2/TRBV6-3
ASSYKRRLNTGELF
>few|14|TRBJ1-2|TRBV6-1
ASKRGHRNTNYGYT
>many|10|TRBJ1-1|TRBV20-1
SARAGRDIAF
>few|14|TRBJ2-1|TRBV7-9
ASSPGLAGGLDEQF
>few|16|TRBJ2-2|TRBV5-6
ASRPGQGTNLITGELF
>.|11|TRBJ1-2|TRBV27
ASSFDRVNGYT
>many|13|TRBJ2-1|TRBV2
ASTPGTGPYNEQF
>many|14|TRBJ2-5|TRBV28
ASSWGSGIGGETQY
>many|10|TRBJ2-7|TRBV10-3
AISEQSYEQY
>.|9|TRBJ2-7|TRBV25-1
ASMLGNEQY
>many|11|TRBJ1-2|TRBV6-1
ASTPGTGYGYT